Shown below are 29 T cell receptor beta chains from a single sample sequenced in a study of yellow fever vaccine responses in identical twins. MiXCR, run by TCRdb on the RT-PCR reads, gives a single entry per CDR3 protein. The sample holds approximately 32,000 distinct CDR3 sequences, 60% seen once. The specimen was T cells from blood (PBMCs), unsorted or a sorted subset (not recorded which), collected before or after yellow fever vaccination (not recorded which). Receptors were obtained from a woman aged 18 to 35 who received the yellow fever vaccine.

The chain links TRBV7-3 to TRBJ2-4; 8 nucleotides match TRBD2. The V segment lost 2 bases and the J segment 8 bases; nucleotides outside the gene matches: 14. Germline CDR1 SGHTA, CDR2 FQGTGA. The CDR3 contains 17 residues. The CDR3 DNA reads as TGTGCCAGCAGCTTACGGTTACAGGCGGGAGGCAGAGACATTCAGTACTTC. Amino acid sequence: CASSLRLQAGGRDIQYF.

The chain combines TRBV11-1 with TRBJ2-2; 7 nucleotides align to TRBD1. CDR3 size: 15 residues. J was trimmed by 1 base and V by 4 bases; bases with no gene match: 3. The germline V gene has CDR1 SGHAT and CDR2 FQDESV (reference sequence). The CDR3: CASSSRQGNTGELFF. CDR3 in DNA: TGTGCCAGCAGCTCACGACAGGGGAACACCGGGGAGCTGTTTTTT.

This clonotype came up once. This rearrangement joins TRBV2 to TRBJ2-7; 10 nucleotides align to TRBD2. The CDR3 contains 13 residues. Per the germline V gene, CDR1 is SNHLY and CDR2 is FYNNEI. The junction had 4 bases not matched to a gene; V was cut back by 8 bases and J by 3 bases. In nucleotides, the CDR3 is TGTGCCAGCCGCTTAGCGGGGGGCTACGAGCAGTACGTC. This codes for CASRLAGGYEQYV.

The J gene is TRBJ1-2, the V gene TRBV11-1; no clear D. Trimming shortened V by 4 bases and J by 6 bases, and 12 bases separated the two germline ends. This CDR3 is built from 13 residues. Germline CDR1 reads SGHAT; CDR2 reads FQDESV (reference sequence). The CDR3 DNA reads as TGTGCCAGCAGCTACAACACCGGGAATGGCTACACCTTC. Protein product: CASSYNTGNGYTF.

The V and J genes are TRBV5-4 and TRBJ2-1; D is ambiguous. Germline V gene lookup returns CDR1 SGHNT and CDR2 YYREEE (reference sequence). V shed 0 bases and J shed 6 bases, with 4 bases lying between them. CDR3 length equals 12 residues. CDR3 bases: TGTGCCAGCAGCTTGGGCTCCAATGAGCAGTTCTTC. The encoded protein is CASSLGSNEQFF.

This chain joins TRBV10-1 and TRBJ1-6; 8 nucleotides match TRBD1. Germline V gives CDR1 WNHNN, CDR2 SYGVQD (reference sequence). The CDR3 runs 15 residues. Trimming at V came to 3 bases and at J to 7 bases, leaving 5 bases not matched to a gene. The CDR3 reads CASSDGQGLNSPLHF. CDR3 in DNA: TGCGCCAGCAGTGACGGACAGGGCCTCAATTCACCCCTCCACTTT.

CDR3 protein: CAISEARQLNTEAFF. In nucleotides, the CDR3 is TGTGCCATCAGTGAGGCTAGACAGCTGAACACTGAAGCTTTCTTT. The chain combines TRBV10-3 with TRBJ1-1, with D perhaps matching TRBD1 (5 bases). Germline loops: CDR1 ENHRY, CDR2 SYGVKD. This CDR3 is 15 amino acids long. The V and J ends lost 2 bases and 0 bases respectively, with 10 bases between them.

The CDR3: CASIKAGARAFF. DNA of the CDR3: TGTGCCAGCATAAAGGCGGGGGCGCGGGCTTTCTTT. The chain joins TRBV2 to TRBJ1-1; possible D gene TRBD1, 6 bases. Trimming cost V 7 bases and J 11 bases, with 17 bases left between them. There are 12 residues in the CDR3. The germline CDR1 and CDR2 sequences are SNHLY and FYNNEI.

The CDR3 spells CAISESLSNYGYTF. CDR3 bases: TGTGCCATCAGTGAGTCGTTGTCTAACTATGGCTACACCTTC. The chain joins TRBV10-3 to TRBJ1-2, with no clear D. The germline gives CDR1 ENHRY, CDR2 SYGVKD. The CDR3 contains 14 residues. The V and J ends lost 0 bases and 0 bases respectively, with 5 bases between them.

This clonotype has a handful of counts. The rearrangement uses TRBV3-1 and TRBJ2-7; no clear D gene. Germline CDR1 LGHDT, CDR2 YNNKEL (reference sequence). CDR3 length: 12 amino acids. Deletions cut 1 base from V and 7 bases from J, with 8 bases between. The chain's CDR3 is CASSQGVYEQYF. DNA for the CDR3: TGTGCCAGCAGCCAAGGCGTGTATGAGCAGTACTTC.

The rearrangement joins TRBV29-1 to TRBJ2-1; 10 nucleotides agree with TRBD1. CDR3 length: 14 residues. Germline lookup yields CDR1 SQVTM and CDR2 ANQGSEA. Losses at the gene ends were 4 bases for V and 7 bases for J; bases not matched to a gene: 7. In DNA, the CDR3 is TGCAGCGTTGTTTCGGGACAGGGGCGGAATGAGCAGTTCTTC. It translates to CSVVSGQGRNEQFF.

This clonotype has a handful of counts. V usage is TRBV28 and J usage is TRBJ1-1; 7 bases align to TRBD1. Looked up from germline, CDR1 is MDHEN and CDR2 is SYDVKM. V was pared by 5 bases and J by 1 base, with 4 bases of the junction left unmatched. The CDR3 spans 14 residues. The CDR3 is CASSPRDRNTEAFF. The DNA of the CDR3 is TGTGCCAGCAGTCCGCGGGACAGGAACACTGAAGCTTTCTTT.

CDR3 in amino acids: CASTITQGAGQPQHF. DNA of the CDR3: TGTGCCAGTACCATAACGCAGGGGGCGGGTCAGCCCCAGCATTTT. V is TRBV19 and J is TRBJ1-5, with 8 bases that match TRBD1. V trimming: 7 bases; J trimming: 6 bases; junction bases outside the gene matches: 11. Per the germline V gene, CDR1 is LNHDA and CDR2 is SQIVND (reference sequence). CDR3 size: 15 residues.

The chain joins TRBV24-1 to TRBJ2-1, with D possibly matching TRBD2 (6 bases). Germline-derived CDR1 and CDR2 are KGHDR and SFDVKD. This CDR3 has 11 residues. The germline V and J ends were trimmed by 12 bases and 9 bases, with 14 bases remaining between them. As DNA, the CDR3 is TGTGCCGCCTCCGGGAGCACTGAGCAGTTCTTC. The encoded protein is CAASGSTEQFF.

As DNA, the CDR3 is TGTGCCAGCAGCTTTCTTCCAGCCTCCTACAATGAGCAGTTCTTC. Translation gives CASSFLPASYNEQFF. The V gene is TRBV11-3, the J gene TRBJ2-1; D unresolved. This CDR3 region has 15 residues. The V gene's germline CDR1 is SGHNT and CDR2 YENEEA. V was trimmed by 3 bases and J by 0 bases, leaving 9 bases between them.

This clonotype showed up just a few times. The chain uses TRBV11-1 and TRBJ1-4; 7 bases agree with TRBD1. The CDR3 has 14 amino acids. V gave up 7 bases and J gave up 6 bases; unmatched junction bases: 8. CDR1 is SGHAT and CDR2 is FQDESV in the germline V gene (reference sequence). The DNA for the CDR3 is TGTGCCAGCAACAGGGGCACAGGGGATGAAAAACTGTTTTTT. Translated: CASNRGTGDEKLFF.

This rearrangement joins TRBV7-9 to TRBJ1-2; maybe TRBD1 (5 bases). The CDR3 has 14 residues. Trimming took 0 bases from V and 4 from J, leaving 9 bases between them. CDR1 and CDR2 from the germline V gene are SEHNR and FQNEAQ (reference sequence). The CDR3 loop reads CASSLARGGYGYTF. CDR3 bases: TGTGCCAGCAGCTTAGCCCGCGGGGGCTATGGCTACACCTTC. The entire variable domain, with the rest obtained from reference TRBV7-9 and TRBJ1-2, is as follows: DTGVSQNPRHKITKRGQNVTFRCDPISEHNRLYWYRQTLGQGPEFLTYFQNEAQLEKSRLLSDRFSAERPKGSFSTLEIQRTEQGDSAMYLCASSLARGGYGYTFGSGTRLTVV.

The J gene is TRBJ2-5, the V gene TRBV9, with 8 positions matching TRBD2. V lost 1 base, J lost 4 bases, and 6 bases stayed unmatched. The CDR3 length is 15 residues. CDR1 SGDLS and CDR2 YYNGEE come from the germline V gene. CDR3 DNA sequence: TGTGCCAGCAGCGTAACCGGGCTAGCGGGAGAGACCCAGTACTTC. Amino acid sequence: CASSVTGLAGETQYF.

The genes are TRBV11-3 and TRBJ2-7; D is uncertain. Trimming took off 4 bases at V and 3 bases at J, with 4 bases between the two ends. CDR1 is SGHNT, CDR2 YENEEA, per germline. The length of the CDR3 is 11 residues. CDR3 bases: TGTGCCAGCAGCTCTATCTACGAGCAGTACTTC. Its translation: CASSSIYEQYF. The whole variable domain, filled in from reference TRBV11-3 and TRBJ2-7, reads EAGVVQSPRYKIIEKKQPVAFWCNPISGHNTLYWYLQNLGQGPELLIRYENEEAVDDSQLPKDRFSAERLKGVDSTLKIQPAELGDSAVYLCASSSIYEQYFGPGTRLTVT.

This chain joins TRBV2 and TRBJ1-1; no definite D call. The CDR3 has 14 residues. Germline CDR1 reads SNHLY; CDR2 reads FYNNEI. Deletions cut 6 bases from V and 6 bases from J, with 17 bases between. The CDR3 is CASSKGPPSAEAFF. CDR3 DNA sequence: TGTGCCAGCAGCAAAGGACCCCCGTCAGCTGAAGCTTTCTTT. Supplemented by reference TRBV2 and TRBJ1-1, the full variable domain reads EPEVTQTPSHQVTQMGQEVILRCVPISNHLYFYWYRQILGQKVEFLVSFYNNEISEKSEIFDDQFSVERPDGSNFTLKIRSTKLEDSAMYFCASSKGPPSAEAFFGQGTRLTVV.

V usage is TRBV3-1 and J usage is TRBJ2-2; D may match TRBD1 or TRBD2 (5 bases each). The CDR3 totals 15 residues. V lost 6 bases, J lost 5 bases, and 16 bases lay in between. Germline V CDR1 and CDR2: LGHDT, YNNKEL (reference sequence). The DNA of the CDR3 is TGTGCCAGCAGGCTCGGGGCAGGGCTAACCGGGGAGCTGTTTTTT. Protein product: CASRLGAGLTGELFF.

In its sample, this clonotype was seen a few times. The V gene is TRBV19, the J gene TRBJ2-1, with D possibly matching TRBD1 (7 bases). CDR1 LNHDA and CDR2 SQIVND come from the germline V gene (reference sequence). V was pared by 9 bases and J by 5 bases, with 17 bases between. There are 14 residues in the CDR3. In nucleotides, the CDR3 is TGTGCCAGCACGCATCAGGGGGAGGACAATGAGCAGTTCTTC. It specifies CASTHQGEDNEQFF.

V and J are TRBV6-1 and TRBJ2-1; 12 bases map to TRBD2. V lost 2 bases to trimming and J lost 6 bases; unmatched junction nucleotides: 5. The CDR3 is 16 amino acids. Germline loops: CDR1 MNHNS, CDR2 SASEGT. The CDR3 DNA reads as TGTGCCAGCAGTGAATCTCGACTAGCGGGGGTCAATGAGCAGTTCTTC. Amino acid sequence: CASSESRLAGVNEQFF.

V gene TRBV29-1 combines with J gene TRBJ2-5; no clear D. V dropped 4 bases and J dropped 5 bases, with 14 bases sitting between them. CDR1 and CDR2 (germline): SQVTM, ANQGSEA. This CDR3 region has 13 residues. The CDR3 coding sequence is TGCAGCGTTGGGTGGCCGGTGGGCGAGACCCAGTACTTC. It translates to CSVGWPVGETQYF. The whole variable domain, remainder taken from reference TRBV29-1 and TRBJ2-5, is SAVISQKPSRDICQRGTSLTIQCQVDSQVTMMFWYRQQPGQSLTLIATANQGSEATYESGFVIDKFPISRPNLTFSTLTVSNMSPEDSSIYLCSVGWPVGETQYFGPGTRLLVL.

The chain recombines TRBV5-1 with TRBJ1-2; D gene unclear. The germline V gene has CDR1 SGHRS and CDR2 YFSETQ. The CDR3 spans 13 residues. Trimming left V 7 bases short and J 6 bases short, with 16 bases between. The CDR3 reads CASRYREMDGYTF. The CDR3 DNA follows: TGCGCCAGCCGCTACCGGGAGATGGATGGCTACACCTTC.

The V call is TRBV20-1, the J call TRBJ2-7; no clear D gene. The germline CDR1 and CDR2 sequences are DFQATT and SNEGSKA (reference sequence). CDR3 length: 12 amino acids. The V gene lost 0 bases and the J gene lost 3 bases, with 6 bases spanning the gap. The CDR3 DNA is TGCAGTGCTAGAGACGGATACTACGAGCAGTACGTC. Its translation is CSARDGYYEQYV.

The CDR3 DNA is TGCAGCGGTGGGTCTGGATCTGCTTCTGAGCAGTACTTC. It is translated as CSGGSGSASEQYF. The chain carries TRBV29-1 and TRBJ2-7; D is uncertain. The ends were cut back, 7 bases at V and 7 bases at J, with 20 bases in the middle. This CDR3 has 13 residues. The V gene's germline CDR1 is SQVTM and CDR2 ANQGSEA.

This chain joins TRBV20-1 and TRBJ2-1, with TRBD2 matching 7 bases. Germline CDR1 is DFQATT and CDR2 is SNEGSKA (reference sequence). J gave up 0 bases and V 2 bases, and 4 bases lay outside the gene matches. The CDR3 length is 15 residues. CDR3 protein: CSARSGRSSYNEQFF. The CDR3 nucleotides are TGCAGTGCTAGATCCGGGAGGAGCTCCTACAATGAGCAGTTCTTC.

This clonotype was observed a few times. CDR3 amino acids: CASSQISGLDLAGGEYF. CDR3 coding DNA: TGCGCCAGCAGCCAAATTTCCGGGCTGGATTTAGCGGGAGGAGAGTACTTC. The V call is TRBV4-3, the J call TRBJ2-4; 10 nucleotides line up with TRBD2. CDR1 and CDR2 (germline): LGHNA, YSLEER. The CDR3 spans 17 residues. V shed 2 bases and J 14 bases; nucleotides not matched to a gene: 18.